This T cell receptor beta chain was sequenced for a study of shared clonotypes between healthy human individuals. Study at large: A few men and two women, aged 18 to 49, were donors.

Assay: immunoSEQ multiplex PCR; the TCRdb copy retains only in-frame clones and omits some. Of about 450,000 clones listed, approximately 79% are singletons. Only Caucasian adults living in Nashville, Tennessee served as donors. Germline CDR1 and CDR2: KGHSH and LQKENI. Trimming removed 3 bases from V and 3 bases from J; junction bases left unmatched: 4. The CDR3 loop spans 17 amino acids. The receptor comes from a woman in her forties in good health. Some clones in this sample may be carry-over from other donors' samples. V usage is TRBV18 and J usage is TRBJ2-2; 13 positions match TRBD2. Sample: PBMCs. The CDR3 region has the DNA TGTGCCAGCTCACCGGGACTAGCGGGAAAGGACACCGGGGAGCTGTTTTTT. It encodes CASSPGLAGKDTGELFF.